Each of the 17 T cell receptor beta chains below was sequenced from the same sample in a study of cytomegalovirus exposure and HLA in healthy donors. The study ran its PCR with 60 Vbeta and 13 Jbeta primers. Libraries were prepared by immunoSEQ multiplex PCR; TCRdb keeps only in-frame clonotypes and omits some of them. The table includes 150,000 to 200,000 clones, roughly 84% detected once. Source material: PBMCs. Every receptor here comes from a man in his thirties or forties in good health and CMV-seronegative.

The chain links TRBV19 to TRBJ2-5, with 7 bases identical to TRBD1. The CDR3 extends over 14 amino acids. From germline, CDR1 is LNHDA and CDR2 SQIVND (reference sequence). V shed 3 bases and J 0 bases; nucleotides not matched to a gene: 1. The CDR3 sequence is CASSIDRDQETQYF. CDR3 nucleotide sequence: TGTGCCAGTAGTATCGACAGGGACCAAGAGACCCAGTACTTC.

The V gene is TRBV7-9, the J gene TRBJ2-1; the match to TRBD1 covers 9 bases. V gave up 5 bases and J gave up 0 bases; unmatched junction bases: 8. Germline V gene lookup returns CDR1 SEHNR and CDR2 FQNEAQ (reference sequence). This CDR3 region has 17 residues. CDR3 sequence reads: CASSPKGGQGSYNEQFF. CDR3 DNA: TGTGCCAGCAGCCCAAAGGGGGGACAGGGCTCCTACAATGAGCAGTTCTTC.

This CDR3 reads CASSLISQETQYF. The CDR3 DNA reads TGCGCCAGCAGCTTGATCTCCCAAGAGACCCAGTACTTC. The rearrangement joins TRBV5-1 to TRBJ2-5; D uncertain. V gave up 1 base and J gave up 1 base, with 5 bases separating them. Germline V gives CDR1 SGHRS, CDR2 YFSETQ. The CDR3 is 13 amino acids.

The rearrangement links TRBV6-5 to TRBJ1-1, with 7 bases aligning to TRBD1. This CDR3 has 14 residues. V trimming: 0 bases; J trimming: 6 bases; junction bases outside the gene matches: 4. Germline assignment: CDR1 MNHEY and CDR2 SVGAGI. This CDR3 is CASSYSTGNAEAFF. CDR3 nucleotides: TGTGCCAGCAGTTACTCGACAGGGAATGCTGAAGCTTTCTTT.

CDR3 region: CASSLSSSVRGFKQFF. Here the CDR3 DNA reads TGTGCCAGCAGTTTATCAAGTTCGGTGCGGGGGTTTAAGCAGTTCTTC. The V gene is TRBV27, the J gene TRBJ2-1; TRBD2 matches at 7 bases. The CDR3 spans 16 residues. V lost 0 bases and J lost 11; bases outside the gene matches: 13. The V gene's germline CDR1 is MNHEY and CDR2 SMNVEV (reference sequence).

This chain links TRBV19 with TRBJ1-6; the D gene is possibly TRBD1 (5 bases). The V and J ends lost 6 bases and 7 bases respectively, with 16 bases between them. CDR1 is LNHDA, CDR2 SQIVND, per germline (reference sequence). The CDR3 totals 15 residues. The CDR3 DNA reads as TGTGCCAGTAGCCTTCGACCGTCAGGGAATTCACCCCTCCACTTT. It translates to CASSLRPSGNSPLHF.

V and J are TRBV27 and TRBJ2-1, with 10 bases aligning to TRBD2. The length of the CDR3 is 16 residues. The germline V gene has CDR1 MNHEY and CDR2 SMNVEV (reference sequence). Trimming cost V 0 bases and J 6 bases; bases outside gene matches: 5. CDR3 sequence (DNA): TGTGCCAGCAGTTTATCAGCGGGAGGGAGGATCAATGAGCAGTTCTTC. Translation gives CASSLSAGGRINEQFF.

The J gene is TRBJ1-2, the V gene TRBV9; tentative D call: TRBD1 (6 bases). V was cut by 3 bases and J by 2 bases, with 14 bases left in between. This CDR3 is built from 15 residues. Germline lookup yields CDR1 SGDLS and CDR2 YYNGEE. The CDR3 is CASSAAQGRNYGYTF. The CDR3 region has the DNA TGTGCCAGCAGCGCCGCCCAGGGGAGAAACTATGGCTACACCTTC.

The chain joins TRBV2 to TRBJ2-5, with 12 bases that match TRBD2. TRBJ2-7 matches the DNA end more closely, so the J call is doubtful. CDR3 size: 15 residues. Germline lookup yields CDR1 SNHLY and CDR2 FYNNEI. The CDR3 nucleotides read TGTGCCAGCAGCCGAGGACTAGCGGGGAGTAGCGAGCAGTACTTC. This encodes CASSRGLAGSSEQYF.

This sequence joins TRBV7-9 and TRBJ2-1; 7 bases agree with TRBD1. V shed 5 bases, J shed 6 bases, and the junction held 10 bases outside the gene matches. The CDR3 loop spans 15 amino acids. Germline CDR1 is SEHNR and CDR2 is FQNEAQ (reference sequence). CDR3 residues: CASSPPGQNFNEQFF. The CDR3 DNA reads as TGTGCCAGCAGCCCCCCGGGACAGAACTTCAATGAGCAGTTCTTC. Looking up the rest from reference TRBV7-9 and TRBJ2-1 gives the full variable domain: DTGVSQNPRHKITKRGQNVTFRCDPISEHNRLYWYRQTLGQGPEFLTYFQNEAQLEKSRLLSDRFSAERPKGSFSTLEIQRTEQGDSAMYLCASSPPGQNFNEQFFGPGTRLTVL.

CDR3 DNA sequence: TGTGCCAGCAGCCCCGGGCGGGAGCTCACCGGGGAGCTGTTTTTT. Translated: CASSPGRELTGELFF. The chain recombines TRBV4-2 with TRBJ2-2; 7 nucleotides line up with TRBD2. J was trimmed by 4 bases and V by 4 bases; bases with no gene match: 6. The germline gives CDR1 LGHNA, CDR2 YNFKEQ. CDR3 length: 15 residues.

This CDR3 is CATSRDEEYTEAFF. The CDR3 nucleotides are TGTGCCACCAGCAGAGACGAGGAGTACACTGAAGCTTTCTTT. The chain recombines TRBV15 with TRBJ1-1; D gene unclear. The CDR3 spans 14 residues. Deletions cut 0 bases from V and 3 bases from J, with 8 bases between. Germline CDR1 LNHNV, CDR2 YYDKDF (reference sequence).

V and J are TRBV6-4 and TRBJ2-1, with TRBD2 identical over 11 bases. This CDR3 has 15 amino acids. V was clipped by 2 bases and J by 3 bases; unmatched bases: 0. Germline V gene lookup returns CDR1 MRHNA and CDR2 SNTAGT. The CDR3 loop is CASSDGLAGYNEQFF. The DNA for the CDR3 is TGTGCCAGCAGTGACGGACTAGCGGGCTACAATGAGCAGTTCTTC.

V is TRBV30 and J is TRBJ1-2, with TRBD1 as a possible D gene (5 bases). There are 13 residues in the CDR3. Per the germline V gene, CDR1 is GTSNPN and CDR2 is SVGIG (reference sequence). Trimming took 4 bases from V and 6 from J, leaving 15 bases between them. CDR3 nucleotides: TGTGCCTGGACGTTGAGGGCGGGGGATGGCTACACCTTC. Encoded protein: CAWTLRAGDGYTF.

The chain has TRBV6-1 and TRBJ2-1; no definite D call. Germline CDR1 and CDR2: MNHNS and SASEGT. V was shortened by 10 bases and J by 4 bases, with 17 bases between the two germline ends. This CDR3 is 14 amino acids long. CDR3 in DNA: TGTGCCATCGCACTTGGTGGTATGTACAATGAGCAGTTCTTC. This translates into CAIALGGMYNEQFF.

The chain carries TRBV6-4 and TRBJ2-1; D might be TRBD2 (6 bases). V was cut by 2 bases and J by 0 bases, with 11 bases left in between. CDR1 and CDR2 (germline): MRHNA, SNTAGT. The CDR3 is 16 amino acids. In DNA, the CDR3 is TGTGCCAGCAGTGACGAGGCGGGGAGCTCCTACAATGAGCAGTTCTTC. Residues: CASSDEAGSSYNEQFF.

The V call is TRBV9, the J call TRBJ2-5; 7 positions match TRBD1. The end of the DNA aligns better with TRBJ2-7, so the J call may be wrong. This CDR3 region has 14 residues. The V gene's germline CDR1 is SGDLS and CDR2 YYNGEE. The chain's CDR3 is CASSFRDSNYEQYF. DNA for the CDR3: TGTGCCAGCAGCTTTAGGGACAGCAATTACGAGCAGTACTTC.